The 17 T cell receptor beta chains reported below all come from one sample, sequenced in a study of Ad26.COV2.S vaccination and SARS-CoV-2 variants. This table comes from immunoSEQ multiplex PCR, and its TCRdb copy is limited to in-frame clones, with some not included. This sample has 100,000 or so clones, with 80% found just once. The specimen comprised peripheral blood, sampled after recovery from COVID-19. These receptors were taken from a human donor who had recovered from COVID-19.

The chain uses TRBV4-1 and TRBJ2-1; a possible D gene is TRBD1 (6 bases). Trimming shortened V by 4 bases and J by 9 bases, and 13 bases separated the two germline ends. The germline V gene encodes CDR1 MGHRA and CDR2 YSYEKL. The CDR3 totals 13 residues. The CDR3 DNA sequence: TGCGCCAGCAGCCCACTGTGGGGGCTTGAGCAGTTCTTC. Encoded protein: CASSPLWGLEQFF.

V is TRBV3-1 (or the pseudogene TRBV3-2) and J is TRBJ1-5; D is unresolved. V dropped 3 bases and J dropped 1 base, with 13 bases sitting between them. Per germline, CDR1 LGHDT and CDR2 YNNKEL (reference sequence). CDR3 size: 16 residues. CDR3 residues: CASSHGGDLSNQPQHF. The DNA for the CDR3 is TGTGCCAGCAGCCATGGTGGGGATTTGAGCAATCAGCCCCAGCATTTT.

The chain uses TRBV9 and TRBJ1-3; D remains ambiguous. The CDR3 has 15 residues. Trimming shortened V by 1 base and J by 0 bases, and 8 bases separated the two germline ends. CDR1 is SGDLS, CDR2 YYNGEE, per germline. The CDR3 is CASSVSASSGNTIYF. As DNA, the CDR3 is TGTGCCAGCAGCGTATCCGCGAGCTCTGGAAACACCATATATTTT.

This chain links TRBV6-5 with TRBJ1-2; maybe TRBD1 (6 bases). CDR1 is MNHEY, CDR2 SVGAGI, per germline. The length of the CDR3 is 13 residues. Trimming left V 9 bases short and J 2 bases short, with 13 bases between. CDR3 loop: CASRTEPNYGYTF. In DNA, the CDR3 is TGTGCCAGTCGGACAGAGCCAAACTATGGCTACACCTTC.

The table lists this clone with a few counts. CDR3 region: CASTAGVYYGYTF. The CDR3 nucleotides are TGTGCCAGCACTGCAGGGGTATACTATGGCTACACCTTC. The chain links TRBV2 to TRBJ1-2; perhaps TRBD1 as D (6 bases). V was shortened by 7 bases and J by 3 bases, with 12 bases between the two germline ends. Germline CDR1 reads SNHLY; CDR2 reads FYNNEI. There are 13 residues in the CDR3. Using reference TRBV2 and TRBJ1-2 for the parts outside the CDR3, the full variable domain is EPEVTQTPSHQVTQMGQEVILRCVPISNHLYFYWYRQILGQKVEFLVSFYNNEISEKSEIFDDQFSVERPDGSNFTLKIRSTKLEDSAMYFCASTAGVYYGYTFGSGTRLTVV.

This chain links TRBV29-1 with TRBJ2-2; unclear D gene. This CDR3 has 14 amino acids. Germline-derived CDR1 and CDR2 are SQVTM and ANQGSEA. V lost 3 bases and J lost 1, with 9 bases in between. The chain's CDR3 is CSVEGRMNTGELFF. DNA of the CDR3: TGCAGCGTTGAGGGCAGGATGAACACCGGGGAGCTGTTTTTT.

The CDR3 DNA reads TGCGCCAGCAGCCAAGTGTCCTACAATGAGCAGTTCTTC. Translating gives CASSQVSYNEQFF. This chain joins TRBV4-1 and TRBJ2-1; D is unresolved. The CDR3 runs 13 residues. V lost 1 base, J lost 1 base, and 2 bases lay in between. CDR1 and CDR2 (germline): MGHRA, YSYEKL.

This clone was seen at least ten times. V usage is TRBV14 and J usage is TRBJ1-3; no definite D call. Looked up from germline, CDR1 is SGHDN and CDR2 is FVKESK. This CDR3 comprises 15 residues. V was shortened by 1 base and J by 0 bases, with 7 bases between the two germline ends. CDR3 coding DNA: TGTGCCAGCAGCCAAGTTGCGAACTCTGGAAACACCATATATTTT. It yields the protein CASSQVANSGNTIYF.

The chain links TRBV2 to TRBJ1-6; no reliable D call. Trimming shortened V by 6 bases and J by 0 bases, and 3 bases separated the two germline ends. Per germline, CDR1 SNHLY and CDR2 FYNNEI. The CDR3 covers 13 residues. CDR3 region: CASRGSYNSPLHF. Here the CDR3 DNA reads TGTGCCAGCAGGGGCTCCTATAATTCACCCCTCCACTTT.

CDR3 sequence reads: CAIKGQGAPNSPLHF. DNA of the CDR3: TGTGCCATCAAGGGACAGGGGGCCCCTAATTCACCCCTCCACTTT. V gene TRBV10-3 combines with J gene TRBJ1-6; 12 bases agree with TRBD1. V trimming: 7 bases; J trimming: 6 bases; junction bases outside the gene matches: 4. Germline V gene sequence: CDR1 ENHRY, CDR2 SYGVKD. The CDR3 has 15 residues.

This rearrangement joins TRBV6-2 or TRBV6-3 to TRBJ1-3; D is unresolved. V lost 2 bases, J lost 8 bases, and 7 bases lay in between. This CDR3 comprises 12 residues. The V gene's germline CDR1 is MNHEY and CDR2 SVGEGT. The CDR3 bases are TGTGCCAGCAGTTACAAGGTCGACACCATATATTTT. Translation gives CASSYKVDTIYF.

Details on this clone: One end of the junction is discordant with germline, which a read error may explain. The chain has TRBV11-2 and TRBJ2-5, with no clear D. Per germline, CDR1 SGHAT and CDR2 FQNNGV. This CDR3 contains 11 residues. The CDR3 nucleotides read TGTGCCAGCAGCTACCAGGAGACCCAGTACTTC. Translation: CASSYQETQYF.

The rearrangement uses TRBV2 and TRBJ2-3; possible D gene TRBD1, 6 bases. CDR3 length: 13 amino acids. The germline CDR1 and CDR2 sequences are SNHLY and FYNNEI. The V end was cut by 7 bases, the J end by 4 bases, with 12 bases between. In nucleotides, the CDR3 is TGTGCCAGCACCCAGGGGCGTTCAGATACGCAGTATTTT. It yields the protein CASTQGRSDTQYF.

The rearrangement uses TRBV12-3 or TRBV12-4 and TRBJ1-1; 8 nucleotides agree with TRBD1. This CDR3 is 13 amino acids long. J lost 10 bases, V lost 3 bases, and 7 bases had no gene match. DNA for the CDR3: TGTGCCAGCAGTTTTGATCCAGGGGGCAGAGCTTTCTTT. This sequence encodes CASSFDPGGRAFF.

The chain employs TRBV7-6 and TRBJ1-1, with 7 bases matching TRBD1. This CDR3 contains 13 residues. Germline CDR1 SGHVS, CDR2 FNYEAQ. V lost 5 bases, J lost 3 bases, and 3 bases stayed unmatched. The CDR3 reads CASSPTGYTEAFF. CDR3 DNA: TGTGCCAGCAGCCCGACAGGGTACACTGAAGCTTTCTTT.

The chain links TRBV2 to TRBJ1-1; D not resolved. CDR1 SNHLY and CDR2 FYNNEI come from the germline V gene. V lost 6 bases and J lost 8, with 13 bases in between. The CDR3 has 12 amino acids. DNA for the CDR3: TGTGCCAGCAGGATTGAACCGGGGGAAGCTTTCTTT. Translation: CASRIEPGEAFF.

The J gene is TRBJ1-5, the V gene TRBV6-5, with D uncertain. Germline V gene data show CDR1 as MNHEY and CDR2 as SVGAGI. The V gene lost 4 bases and the J gene lost 6 bases, with 19 bases spanning the gap. The CDR3 extends over 16 amino acids. The CDR3 nucleotides are TGTGCCAGCAGTTCTTATGCGGCCCCCCACAGTCAGCCCCAGCATTTT. Translating it yields CASSSYAAPHSQPQHF.